What follows are 22 T cell receptor beta chains derived from one specimen sequenced in a study of vaccination and CD4 T cells after COVID-19 (dated by TCRdb to between 2022 and 2023). To prepare the library, PCR was applied. TCRdb shows the sequencer as Illumina iSeq 100. DNA from cultured CD4+ T cells underwent TCR sequencing with the Oncomine TCR Beta short-read assay at the Johns Hopkins FTIC core. TCRdb reprocessing: public reads trimmed at Q25 with fastp, clones called with MiXCR, in-frame beta chains kept. Identical CDR3 protein sequences are pooled into one entry, listed with their most common genes and DNA. The sample table holds 20,000 to 25,000 distinct CDR3 sequences, of which approximately 70% were seen once. The ten largest clones represent 3% to 4% of the sample. The antigens of these receptors remain unknown. This sample's treatment or condition label indicates: roughly nine-day PBMC culture with coronavirus spike peptide pools or control peptides (ViraFEST assay).

The source material was CD4+ T cells from blood, cultured in vitro. The receptors stem from a human donor who had recovered from COVID-19.

This clonotype was seen a few times. The chain has TRBV7-6 and TRBJ1-3, with D maybe TRBD1 (6 bases). The CDR3 runs to 14 residues. V lost 6 bases and J 1 base, leaving 10 bases between the germline ends. The germline gives CDR1 SGHVS, CDR2 FNYEAQ. The chain's CDR3 is CASRPGQSGNTIYF. In DNA, the CDR3 is TGTGCCAGCAGGCCCGGACAGTCTGGAAACACCATATATTTT. Filled out from reference TRBV7-6 and TRBJ1-3, the complete variable domain reads GAGVSQSPRYKVTKRGQDVALRCDPISGHVSLYWYRQALGQGPEFLTYFNYEAQQDKSGLPNDRFSAERPEGSISTLTIQRTEQRDSAMYRCASRPGQSGNTIYFGEGSWLTVV.

The rearrangement joins TRBV10-1 to TRBJ1-5; tentatively, D is TRBD1 (5 bases). Germline V gene sequence: CDR1 WNHNN, CDR2 SYGVQD (reference sequence). The V end lost 10 bases, the J end lost 5 bases, and 15 bases lay between the germline ends. The CDR3 spans 13 residues. The CDR3, as DNA: TGCGCCATCTGGGACGGGGGGGATCAGCCCCAGCATTTT. Its protein product is CAIWDGGDQPQHF.

CDR3 in DNA: TGTGCCACCGCCGGGACTAGCAACGAGCAGTACTTC. Translating gives CATAGTSNEQYF. The rearrangement links TRBV10-3 to TRBJ2-7, with 9 bases fitting TRBD2. Germline values: CDR1 ENHRY, CDR2 SYGVKD. The CDR3 extends over 12 amino acids. Trimming took 10 bases from V and 5 from J; bases not matched to a gene: 6.

V is TRBV7-6 and J is TRBJ2-2, with 8 bases fitting TRBD1. The V and J ends lost 5 bases and 2 bases, in that order; junction bases with no gene match: 7. The CDR3 contains 16 residues. The germline gives CDR1 SGHVS, CDR2 FNYEAQ. The CDR3, as DNA: TGTGCCAGCAGCAAAATGGACAGGGAAAACACCGGGGAGCTGTTTTTT. It codes for CASSKMDRENTGELFF.

This rearrangement joins TRBV28 to TRBJ2-7; D may correspond to TRBD1 or TRBD2 (5 bases each). The V end lost 7 bases, the J end lost 3 bases, and 19 bases lay between the germline ends. The germline V gene has CDR1 MDHEN and CDR2 SYDVKM. This CDR3 spans 15 amino acids. CDR3 protein: CASTTLGEGRYEQYF. CDR3 sequence (DNA): TGTGCCAGCACCACCCTGGGTGAGGGACGCTACGAGCAGTACTTC.

This clonotype was observed once. The chain links TRBV20-1 to TRBJ1-4, with a weak D call TRBD1 (5 bases). The V and J ends lost 5 bases and 5 bases respectively, with 12 bases between them. This CDR3 region has 13 residues. CDR1 DFQATT and CDR2 SNEGSKA come from the germline V gene (reference sequence). DNA of the CDR3: TGCAGTGCTTCCCTCGGGGCGAATGAAAAACTGTTTTTT. It specifies CSASLGANEKLFF.

V usage is TRBV24-1 and J usage is TRBJ1-2, with 9 bases fitting TRBD1. Per the germline V gene, CDR1 is KGHDR and CDR2 is SFDVKD. V lost 4 bases to trimming and J lost 2 bases; unmatched junction nucleotides: 4. The CDR3 is made up of 15 amino acids. The CDR3 reads CATSDRTGGNYGYTF. In nucleotides, the CDR3 is TGTGCCACCAGTGACCGAACAGGGGGCAACTATGGCTACACCTTC.

V usage is TRBV6-2 or TRBV6-3 and J usage is TRBJ1-6; a weak D match, TRBD1 (5 bases). The CDR3 has 17 residues. V was clipped by 0 bases and J by 4 bases, with 13 bases between them. Germline CDR1 is MNHEY and CDR2 is SVGEGT. The CDR3 DNA sequence: TGTGCCAGCAGTTACTCCCCCTCGGGGGAATATAATTCACCCCTCCACTTT. This translates into CASSYSPSGEYNSPLHF.

The chain recombines TRBV28 with TRBJ1-2; D might be TRBD1 (5 bases). V lost 4 bases to trimming and J lost 6 bases, with 12 bases between them. CDR3 length: 13 residues. Germline V gives CDR1 MDHEN, CDR2 SYDVKM. This chain's CDR3 is CASSSPRGDGYTF. The CDR3 coding sequence is TGTGCCAGCAGTTCCCCGAGAGGGGATGGCTACACCTTC.

The chain is built from TRBV2 and TRBJ2-5, with TRBD1 as a possible D gene (5 bases). CDR3 length equals 14 residues. Germline assignment: CDR1 SNHLY and CDR2 FYNNEI. V dropped 5 bases and J dropped 7 bases, with 17 bases sitting between them. CDR3 residues: CASSRSQGWGTQYF. CDR3 bases: TGTGCCAGCAGTCGGTCGCAGGGCTGGGGGACCCAGTACTTC.

The CDR3 reads CAIKGQVTYEQYF. CDR3 in DNA: TGTGCCATCAAGGGACAGGTGACCTACGAGCAGTACTTC. The V call is TRBV6-1, the J call TRBJ2-7, with TRBD1 matching over 8 bases. Germline CDR1 and CDR2: MNHNS and SASEGT. Trimming at V came to 10 bases and at J to 2 bases, leaving 7 bases not matched to a gene. The CDR3 spans 13 residues.

V usage is TRBV7-3 and J usage is TRBJ2-3, with TRBD1 matching over 8 bases. Germline CDR1 reads SGHTA; CDR2 reads FQGTGA. The CDR3 has 16 residues. Losses at the gene ends were 2 bases for V and 0 bases for J; bases not matched to a gene: 4. As DNA, the CDR3 is TGTGCCAGCAGCTTAGGCAGGGGGCCGAGCACAGATACGCAGTATTTT. It specifies CASSLGRGPSTDTQYF.

The gene calls are TRBV6-1 and TRBJ1-6, with D perhaps TRBD1 (5 bases). Trimming took 5 bases from V and 8 from J, leaving 16 bases between them. Germline CDR1 reads MNHNS; CDR2 reads SASEGT. The CDR3 has 15 amino acids. The CDR3 reads CASSRSSRGDSPLHF. DNA for the CDR3: TGTGCCAGCAGTCGAAGCAGCAGAGGGGATTCACCCCTCCACTTT.

This clonotype was seen a handful of times. CDR3 in DNA: TGTGCCAGCAGTCTGCAACAGGTAACGAATCAGCCCCAGCATTTT. Its protein is CASSLQQVTNQPQHF. The chain has TRBV6-1 and TRBJ1-5; weak D call: TRBD1 (5 bases). Trimming left V 5 bases short and J 4 bases short, with 15 bases between. The CDR3 loop spans 15 amino acids. CDR1 is MNHNS, CDR2 SASEGT, per germline.

The CDR3 sequence is CASSPIDGETQYF. CDR3 nucleotides: TGTGCCAGCAGCCCTATCGATGGAGAGACCCAGTACTTC. This sequence joins TRBV27 and TRBJ2-5; D is ambiguous. Germline assignment: CDR1 MNHEY and CDR2 SMNVEV (reference sequence). The CDR3 length is 13 residues. With 6 bases removed from V and 4 bases from J, the gap between germline ends came to 12 bases.

The chain joins TRBV6-1 to TRBJ1-6; TRBD1 matches at 7 bases. CDR1 is MNHNS and CDR2 is SASEGT in the germline V gene. Germline trimming cut 5 bases from V and 6 bases from J; bases unmatched to any gene: 4. The CDR3 is made up of 14 amino acids. The CDR3 nucleotides are TGTGCCAGCAGTCAGACAGGGACTAATTCACCCCTCCACTTT. It specifies CASSQTGTNSPLHF.

The chain links TRBV15 to TRBJ2-7, with unresolved D. Trimming pared 8 bases from V and 1 base from J, leaving 15 bases between. There are 14 residues in the CDR3. Germline CDR1 LNHNV, CDR2 YYDKDF (reference sequence). The CDR3 region is CATAVSRSSYEQYF. The CDR3 nucleotides read TGTGCCACCGCGGTATCCCGAAGTTCCTACGAGCAGTACTTC.

J is TRBJ1-1 and V is TRBV7-8; 8 bases agree with TRBD1. This CDR3 is built from 13 residues. Germline CDR1 SGHVS, CDR2 FQNEAQ. The trim removed 6 bases at V and 7 bases at J, leaving 7 bases unmatched. In DNA, the CDR3 is TGTGCCAGCAGAACTGGGACAGGTTTTGAAGCTTTCTTT. Amino acids: CASRTGTGFEAFF.

V usage is TRBV6-1 and J usage is TRBJ1-2; 9 bases line up with TRBD1. Trimming at V came to 8 bases and at J to 4 bases, leaving 5 bases not matched to a gene. The germline gives CDR1 MNHNS, CDR2 SASEGT. The CDR3 is 13 residues long. The CDR3 nucleotides are TGTGCCAGCGGGACAGGGATACCCTATGGCTACACCTTC. Translated, it gives CASGTGIPYGYTF.

The chain uses TRBV6-1 and TRBJ1-5; TRBD1 matches at 7 bases. Germline CDR1 MNHNS, CDR2 SASEGT. The CDR3 runs to 14 residues. The junction had 2 bases not matched to a gene; V was cut back by 4 bases and J by 2 bases. The CDR3 DNA reads TGTGCCAGCAGTGTAGACAGGGGCAATCAGCCCCAGCATTTT. This sequence encodes CASSVDRGNQPQHF.

The V gene is TRBV7-2, the J gene TRBJ1-6; D is perhaps TRBD1 (5 bases). V lost 0 bases, J lost 13 bases, and 13 bases lay in between. The V gene's germline CDR1 is SGHTA and CDR2 FQGNSA. The CDR3 totals 14 residues. Here the CDR3 DNA reads TGTGCCAGCAGCTTAGCCAGGGAAGTGAATCCCCTCCACTTT. Amino acid sequence: CASSLAREVNPLHF.

V gene TRBV15 combines with J gene TRBJ2-2, with 7 bases fitting TRBD1. The CDR3 spans 15 residues. With V trimmed by 1 base and J by 1 base, 0 bases remained unmatched. The germline V gene encodes CDR1 LNHNV and CDR2 YYDKDF (reference sequence). DNA of the CDR3: TGTGCCACCAGCAGAGGGACAGGGAACACCGGGGAGCTGTTTTTT. The encoded protein is CATSRGTGNTGELFF.